These 10 T cell receptor beta chains share one sample of origin, sequenced in a study of blood T cell repertoires in COVID-19. Data came from immunoSEQ multiplex PCR; TCRdb stores just in-frame clones and leaves some out. The repertoire consists of 15,000 to 20,000 clones, with about four fifths occurring once and the leading ten covering roughly 28%. The sequenced sample consisted of peripheral blood. All receptors derive from a woman aged 70-85 years with active COVID-19.

This clone was detected once. The CDR3 sequence: CATTTNGLNLMQFF. The CDR3 DNA reads as TGTGCCACTACGACCAATGGACTAAATCTTATGCAGTTCTTC. This chain connects TRBV19 to TRBJ2-1; TRBD2 might be the D (6 bases). V was cut by 10 bases and J by 12 bases, with 25 bases left in between. The CDR3 runs 14 residues. The germline V gene encodes CDR1 LNHDA and CDR2 SQIVND (reference sequence).

The rearrangement uses TRBV2 and TRBJ2-1; D remains unclear. The CDR3 contains 16 residues. Trimming left V 3 bases short and J 6 bases short, with 18 bases between. Germline V gene lookup returns CDR1 SNHLY and CDR2 FYNNEI. This chain's CDR3 is CASSEGLTRSSNEQFF. The CDR3 nucleotides are TGTGCCAGCAGTGAGGGCCTGACCCGATCAAGCAATGAGCAGTTCTTC. The whole variable domain, filled in from reference TRBV2 and TRBJ2-1, reads EPEVTQTPSHQVTQMGQEVILRCVPISNHLYFYWYRQILGQKVEFLVSFYNNEISEKSEIFDDQFSVERPDGSNFTLKIRSTKLEDSAMYFCASSEGLTRSSNEQFFGPGTRLTVL.

The chain recombines TRBV4-1 with TRBJ1-5; 9 bases match TRBD1. This CDR3 region has 16 residues. From germline, CDR1 is MGHRA and CDR2 YSYEKL. V lost 1 base to trimming and J lost 3 bases; unmatched junction nucleotides: 4. CDR3 sequence: CASSQGQGGNNQPQHF. CDR3 nucleotides: TGCGCCAGCAGCCAAGGACAGGGGGGTAACAATCAGCCCCAGCATTTT.

This chain links TRBV28 with TRBJ1-4; 12 nucleotides match TRBD1. The germline V gene has CDR1 MDHEN and CDR2 SYDVKM. V dropped 4 bases and J dropped 8; count of bases not matched to a gene: 8. The CDR3 has 16 amino acids. CDR3 amino acids: CASSSTRDRGREKLFF. As DNA, the CDR3 is TGTGCCAGCAGTTCAACCCGGGACAGGGGGCGGGAAAAACTGTTTTTT.

This chain uses TRBV14 with TRBJ1-1; 7 bases agree with TRBD1. Germline trimming cut 4 bases from V and 4 bases from J; bases unmatched to any gene: 6. Germline-derived CDR1 and CDR2 are SGHDN and FVKESK. The length of the CDR3 is 14 residues. The CDR3 DNA sequence: TGTGCCAGCAGCCTTCGACAGGGTCTCACTGAAGCTTTCTTT. It is translated as CASSLRQGLTEAFF. Combining the CDR3 with reference TRBV14 and TRBJ1-1 gives the whole variable domain EAGVTQFPSHSVIEKGQTVTLRCDPISGHDNLYWYRRVMGKEIKFLLHFVKESKQDESGMPNNRFLAERTGGTYSTLKVQPAELEDSGVYFCASSLRQGLTEAFFGQGTRLTVV.

The J gene is TRBJ1-2, the V gene TRBV5-4; 10 bases fit TRBD1. The germline V gene encodes CDR1 SGHNT and CDR2 YYREEE (reference sequence). J was trimmed by 8 bases and V by 0 bases; bases with no gene match: 13. This CDR3 contains 17 residues. CDR3 in amino acids: CASSLAWDRGSLGGYTF. The CDR3 coding sequence is TGTGCCAGCAGCTTGGCTTGGGACAGGGGATCGCTTGGGGGCTACACCTTC.

This chain joins TRBV6-6 and TRBJ2-3; 9 nucleotides line up with TRBD2. There are 16 residues in the CDR3. J was trimmed by 0 bases and V by 2 bases; bases with no gene match: 3. CDR1 is MNHNY, CDR2 SVGAGI, per germline (reference sequence). The CDR3 DNA is TGTGCCAGCAGTTACCGGCTAGCGGGAAGCACAGATACGCAGTATTTT. It codes for CASSYRLAGSTDTQYF.

The V gene is TRBV7-3, the J gene TRBJ2-1; D might be TRBD1 (6 bases). The CDR3 runs 15 residues. Trimming shortened V by 4 bases and J by 2 bases, and 12 bases separated the two germline ends. Per germline, CDR1 SGHTA and CDR2 FQGTGA. The CDR3 region is CASSSDRKTYNEQFF. CDR3 DNA sequence: TGTGCCAGCAGCTCAGACAGGAAGACCTACAATGAGCAGTTCTTC.

The chain couples TRBV18 to TRBJ2-7; 9 bases agree with TRBD2. CDR1 and CDR2 from the germline V gene are KGHSH and LQKENI. Germline trimming cut 2 bases from V and 2 bases from J; bases unmatched to any gene: 19. The CDR3 sequence is 20 residues long. The chain's CDR3 is CASSPEGEWREGQNPYEQYF. The CDR3 DNA is TGTGCCAGCTCACCAGAGGGTGAATGGCGGGAGGGCCAAAATCCCTACGAGCAGTACTTC.

This rearrangement joins TRBV5-8 to TRBJ1-4; D call uncertain. Germline-derived CDR1 and CDR2 are SGHTS and YDEGEE. CDR3 length: 15 amino acids. V lost 0 bases and J lost 0, with 6 bases in between. The CDR3 DNA sequence: TGTGCCAGCAGCTTGGGACAAGCAACTAATGAAAAACTGTTTTTT. It specifies CASSLGQATNEKLFF.